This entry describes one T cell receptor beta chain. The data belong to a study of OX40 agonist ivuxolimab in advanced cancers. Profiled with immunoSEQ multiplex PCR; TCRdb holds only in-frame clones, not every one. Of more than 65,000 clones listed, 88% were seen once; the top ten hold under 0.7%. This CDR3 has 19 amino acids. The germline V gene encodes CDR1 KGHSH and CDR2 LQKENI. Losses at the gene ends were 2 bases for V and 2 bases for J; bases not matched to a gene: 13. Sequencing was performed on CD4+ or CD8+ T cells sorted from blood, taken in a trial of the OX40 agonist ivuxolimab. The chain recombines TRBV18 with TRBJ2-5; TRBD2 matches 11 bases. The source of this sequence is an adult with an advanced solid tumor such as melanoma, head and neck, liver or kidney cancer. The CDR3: CASSPLPLAGGLPQETQYF. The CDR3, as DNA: TGTGCCAGCTCACCATTGCCCCTAGCGGGGGGCCTACCGCAAGAGACCCAGTACTTC.